This T cell receptor beta chain was retrieved from a study of human T cells and chemical hapten exposure. At the level of the study: Diphenylcyclopropenone doses were given weekly to the scalps of patients across the roughly 22-week study. Per-sample variation in TCR yield stemmed mainly from small pooled library volume differences.

This clonotype was seen many times. Time point here: pre-sensitization, week 0. Treatment of the sample: therapeutic diphenylcyclopropenone sensitization with weekly scalp DPC. Using its own MiXCR run on the RACE reads, TCRdb lists one record per CDR3 protein. The sample includes 300,000 to 450,000 distinct CDR3 sequences, 4.5% to 5.5% of them seen just once. The receptor's source is a woman aged 50 to 60 with alopecia areata. Some clones in this sample may be carry-over from other donors' samples. The source was whole blood, collected in connection with sensitization to the hapten diphenylcyclopropenone (DPC).

For the CDR3, the DNA is TGTGCCAGCAGTTTAATGGTAGCAGGGAATGAGCAGTTCTTC. This codes for CASSLMVAGNEQFF. The rearrangement uses TRBV12-3 or TRBV12-4 and TRBJ2-1; TRBD1 is a possible D gene (5 bases). Trimming removed 2 bases at V and 7 bases at J, with 12 bases between. The CDR3 runs to 14 residues.